In its sample, the clone carrying this TCR beta chain was seen a few times. Trimming took off 4 bases at V and 6 bases at J, with 12 bases between the two ends. Germline CDR1 LGHDT, CDR2 YNNKEL (reference sequence). CDR3 length: 13 amino acids. The data derive from a study of blood T cells in healthy people across ages. Combining a sample-barcoded 5' primer with a J-beta primer mix, a second PCR ran for roughly 6 to 12 cycles. TCRdb re-analysed the 5' RACE reads in MiXCR, keeping a single row per CDR3 protein. The table includes about 650,000 distinct CDR3 sequences, about 30% detected once. The sequence was obtained from a woman at least 80 years old in good health. The chain carries TRBV3-1 and TRBJ1-1; a possible D gene is TRBD1 (5 bases). Sequencing used blood. This CDR3 is CASSRNPGAEAFF. CDR3 in DNA: TGTGCCAGCAGCCGGAACCCGGGGGCTGAAGCTTTCTTT.